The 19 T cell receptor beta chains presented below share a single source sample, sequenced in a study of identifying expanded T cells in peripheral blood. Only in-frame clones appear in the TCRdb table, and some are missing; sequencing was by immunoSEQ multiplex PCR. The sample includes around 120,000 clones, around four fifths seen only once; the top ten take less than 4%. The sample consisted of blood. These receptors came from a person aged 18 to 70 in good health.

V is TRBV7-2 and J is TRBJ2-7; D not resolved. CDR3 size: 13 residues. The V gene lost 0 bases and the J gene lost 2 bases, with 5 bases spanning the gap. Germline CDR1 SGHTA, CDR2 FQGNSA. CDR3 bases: TGTGCCAGCAGCTTAGCTGAGGCCTACGAGCAGTACTTC. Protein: CASSLAEAYEQYF.

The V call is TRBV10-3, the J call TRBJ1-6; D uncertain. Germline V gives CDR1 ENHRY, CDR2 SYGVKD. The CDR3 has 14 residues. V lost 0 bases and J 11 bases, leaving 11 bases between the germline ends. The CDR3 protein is CAISESSHVPPLHF. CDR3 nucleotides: TGTGCCATCAGTGAGTCGTCTCATGTTCCACCCCTCCACTTT.

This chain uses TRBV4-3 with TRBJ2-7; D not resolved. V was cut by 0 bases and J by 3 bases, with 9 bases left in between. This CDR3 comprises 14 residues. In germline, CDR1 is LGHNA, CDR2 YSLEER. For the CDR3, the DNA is TGCGCCAGCAGCCAAGAAGAGAAGTTCTACGAGCAGTACTTC. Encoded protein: CASSQEEKFYEQYF.

The CDR3 DNA sequence: TGTGCCAGCAGCCGACAGTCTAACACCGGGGAGCTGTTTTTT. Translated: CASSRQSNTGELFF. This chain uses TRBV7-2 with TRBJ2-2; maybe TRBD1 (5 bases). V lost 5 bases, J lost 2 bases, and 9 bases lay in between. Germline CDR1 reads SGHTA; CDR2 reads FQGNSA. CDR3 length: 14 residues.

In DNA form, the CDR3 reads TGTGCCAGCAGCATAAGACAGGGTTTTAATTCACCCCTCCACTTT. It encodes CASSIRQGFNSPLHF. V is TRBV13 and J is TRBJ1-6, with TRBD1 identical over 7 bases. Unmatched junction bases numbered 7, after V lost 5 bases and J lost 6 bases. The CDR3 totals 15 residues. Germline CDR1 PRHDT, CDR2 FYEKMQ (reference sequence). Full variable domain (rest looked up from reference TRBV13 and TRBJ1-6): AAGVIQSPRHLIKEKRETATLKCYPIPRHDTVYWYQQGPGQDPQFLISFYEKMQSDKGSIPDRFSAQQFSDYHSELNMSSLELGDSALYFCASSIRQGFNSPLHFGNGTRLTVT.

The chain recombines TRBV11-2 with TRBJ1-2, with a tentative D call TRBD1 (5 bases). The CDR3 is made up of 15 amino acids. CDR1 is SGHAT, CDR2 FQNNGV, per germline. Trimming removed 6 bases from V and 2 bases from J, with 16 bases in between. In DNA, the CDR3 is TGTGCCAGCAGTTTTGGGGGTGGCAGCAACTATGGCTACACCTTC. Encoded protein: CASSFGGGSNYGYTF.

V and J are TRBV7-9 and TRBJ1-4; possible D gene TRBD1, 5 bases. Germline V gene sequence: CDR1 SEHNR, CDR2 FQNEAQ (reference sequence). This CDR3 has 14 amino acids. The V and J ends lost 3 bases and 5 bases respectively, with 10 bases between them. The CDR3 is CASSFGGLNEKLFF. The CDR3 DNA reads TGTGCCAGCAGCTTTGGGGGTTTAAATGAAAAACTGTTTTTT.

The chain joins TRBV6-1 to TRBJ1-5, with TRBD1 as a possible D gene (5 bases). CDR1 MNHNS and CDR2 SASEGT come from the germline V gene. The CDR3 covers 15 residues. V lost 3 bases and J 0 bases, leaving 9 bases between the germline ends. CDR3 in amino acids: CASSDIGASNQPQHF. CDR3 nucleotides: TGTGCCAGCAGTGATATTGGGGCTAGCAATCAGCCCCAGCATTTT.

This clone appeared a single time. CDR3: CASGFYLNNEQFF. For the CDR3, the DNA is TGTGCTAGTGGTTTTTACCTCAACAATGAGCAGTTCTTC. J is TRBJ2-1 and V is TRBV12-5, with D uncertain. V was shortened by 3 bases and J by 5 bases, with 8 bases between the two germline ends. The V gene's germline CDR1 is LGHNT and CDR2 FRNRAP. The CDR3 contains 13 residues.

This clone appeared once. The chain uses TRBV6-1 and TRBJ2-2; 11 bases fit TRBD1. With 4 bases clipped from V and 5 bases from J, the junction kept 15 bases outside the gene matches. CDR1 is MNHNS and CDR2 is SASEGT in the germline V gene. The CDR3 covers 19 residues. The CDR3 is CASSGNRDRGVVRTGELFF. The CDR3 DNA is TGTGCCAGCAGTGGTAACCGGGACAGGGGGGTCGTAAGGACCGGGGAGCTGTTTTTT.

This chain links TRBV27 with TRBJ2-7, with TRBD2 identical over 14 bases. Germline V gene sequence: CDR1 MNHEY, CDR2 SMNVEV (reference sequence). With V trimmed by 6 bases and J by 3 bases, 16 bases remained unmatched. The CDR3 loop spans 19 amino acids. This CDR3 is CASSPTGLAGVPSFYEQYF. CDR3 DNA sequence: TGTGCCAGCAGCCCCACGGGACTAGCGGGGGTTCCGTCCTTCTACGAGCAGTACTTC.

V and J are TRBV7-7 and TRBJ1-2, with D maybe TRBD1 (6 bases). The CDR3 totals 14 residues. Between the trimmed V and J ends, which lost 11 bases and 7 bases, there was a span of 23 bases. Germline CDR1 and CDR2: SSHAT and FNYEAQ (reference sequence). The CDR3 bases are TGTGCCCTCGAGGGGGGCGCCCAGGTCGGTGGCTACACCTTC. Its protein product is CALEGGAQVGGYTF. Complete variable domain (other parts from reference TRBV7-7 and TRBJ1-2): GAGVSQSPRYKVTKRGQDVTLRCDPISSHATLYWYQQALGQGPEFLTYFNYEAQPDKSGLPSDRFSAERPEGSISTLTIQRTEQRDSAMYRCALEGGAQVGGYTFGSGTRLTVV.

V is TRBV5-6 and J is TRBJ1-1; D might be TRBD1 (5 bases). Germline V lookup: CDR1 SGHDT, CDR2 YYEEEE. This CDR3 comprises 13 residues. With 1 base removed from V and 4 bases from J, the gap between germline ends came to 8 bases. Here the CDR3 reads CASSLIGGTEAFF. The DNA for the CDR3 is TGTGCCAGCAGCTTGATCGGGGGCACTGAAGCTTTCTTT.

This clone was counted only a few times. CDR3 sequence: CSGRTDQETQYF. The CDR3 nucleotides are TGCAGCGGCCGGACAGACCAAGAGACCCAGTACTTC. V gene TRBV29-1 combines with J gene TRBJ2-5, with D tentatively TRBD1 (6 bases). Trimming removed 7 bases at V and 0 bases at J, with 9 bases between. The CDR3 covers 12 residues. Germline CDR1 and CDR2: SQVTM and ANQGSEA.

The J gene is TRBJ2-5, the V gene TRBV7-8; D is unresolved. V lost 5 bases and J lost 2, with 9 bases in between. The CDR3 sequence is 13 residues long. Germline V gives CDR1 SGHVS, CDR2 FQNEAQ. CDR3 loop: CASSAVWQETQYF. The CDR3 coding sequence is TGTGCCAGCAGCGCAGTTTGGCAAGAGACCCAGTACTTC.

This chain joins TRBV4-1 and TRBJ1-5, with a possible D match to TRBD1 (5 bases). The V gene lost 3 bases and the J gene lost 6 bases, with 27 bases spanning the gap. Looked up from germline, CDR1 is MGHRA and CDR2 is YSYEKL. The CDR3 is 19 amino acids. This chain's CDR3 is CASSQFIGQGVSVSQPQHF. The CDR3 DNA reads TGCGCCAGCAGCCAGTTTATAGGGCAGGGAGTGAGTGTAAGTCAGCCCCAGCATTTT.

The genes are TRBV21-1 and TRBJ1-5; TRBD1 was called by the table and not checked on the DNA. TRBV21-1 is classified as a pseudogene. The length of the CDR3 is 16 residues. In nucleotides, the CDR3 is TGTGCCAGCAGCAAAGCGCTGCGACAGACACCTGAGCCCCAGCATTTT. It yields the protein CASSKALRQTPEPQHF.

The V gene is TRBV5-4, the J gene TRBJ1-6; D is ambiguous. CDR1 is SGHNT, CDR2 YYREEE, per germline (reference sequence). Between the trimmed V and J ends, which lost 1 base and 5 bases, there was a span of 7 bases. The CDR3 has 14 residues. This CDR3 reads CASSLTSDNSPLHF. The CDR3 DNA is TGTGCCAGCAGCTTGACCAGTGATAATTCACCCCTCCACTTT.

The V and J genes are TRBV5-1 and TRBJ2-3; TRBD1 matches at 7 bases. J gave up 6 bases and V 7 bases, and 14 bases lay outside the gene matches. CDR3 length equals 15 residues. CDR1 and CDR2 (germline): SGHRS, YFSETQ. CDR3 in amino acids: CASRTDRVPPDTQYF. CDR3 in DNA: TGCGCCAGCCGAACAGACAGGGTGCCACCGGATACGCAGTATTTT.